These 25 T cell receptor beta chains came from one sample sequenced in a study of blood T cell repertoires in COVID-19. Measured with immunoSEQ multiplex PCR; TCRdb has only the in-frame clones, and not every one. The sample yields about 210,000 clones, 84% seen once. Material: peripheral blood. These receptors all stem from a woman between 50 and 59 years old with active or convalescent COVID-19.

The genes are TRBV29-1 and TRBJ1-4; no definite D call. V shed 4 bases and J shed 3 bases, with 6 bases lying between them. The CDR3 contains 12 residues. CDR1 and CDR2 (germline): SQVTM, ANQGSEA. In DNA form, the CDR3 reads TGCAGCGTTGCCCAGTCTAATGAAAAACTGTTTTTT. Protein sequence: CSVAQSNEKLFF.

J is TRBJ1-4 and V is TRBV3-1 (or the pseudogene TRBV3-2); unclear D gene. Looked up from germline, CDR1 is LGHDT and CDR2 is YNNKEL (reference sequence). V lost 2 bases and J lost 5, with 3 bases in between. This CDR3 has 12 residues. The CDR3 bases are TGTGCCAGCAGCCAACCGAATGAAAAACTGTTTTTT. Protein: CASSQPNEKLFF.

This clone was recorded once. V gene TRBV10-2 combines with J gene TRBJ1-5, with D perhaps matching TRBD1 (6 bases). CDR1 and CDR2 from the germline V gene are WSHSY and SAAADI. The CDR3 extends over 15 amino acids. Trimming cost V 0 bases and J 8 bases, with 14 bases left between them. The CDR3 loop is CASSESDRRTEPQHF. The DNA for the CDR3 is TGCGCCAGCAGTGAGTCTGACAGGAGAACTGAGCCCCAGCATTTT.

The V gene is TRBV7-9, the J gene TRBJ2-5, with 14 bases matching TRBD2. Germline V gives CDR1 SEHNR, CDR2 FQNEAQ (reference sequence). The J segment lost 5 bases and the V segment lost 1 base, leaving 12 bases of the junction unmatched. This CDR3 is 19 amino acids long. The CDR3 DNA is TGTGCCAGCAGCTTAGGGGGACTAGCGGGAGCGTGGTCTTTGGAGACCCAGTACTTC. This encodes CASSLGGLAGAWSLETQYF.

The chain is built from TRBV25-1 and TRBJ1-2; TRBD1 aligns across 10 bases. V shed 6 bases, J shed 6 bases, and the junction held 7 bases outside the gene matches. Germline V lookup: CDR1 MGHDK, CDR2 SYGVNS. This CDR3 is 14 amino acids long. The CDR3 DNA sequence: TGTGCCAGCAGGGTGACAGGGGGCGCGGATGGCTACACCTTC. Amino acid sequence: CASRVTGGADGYTF.

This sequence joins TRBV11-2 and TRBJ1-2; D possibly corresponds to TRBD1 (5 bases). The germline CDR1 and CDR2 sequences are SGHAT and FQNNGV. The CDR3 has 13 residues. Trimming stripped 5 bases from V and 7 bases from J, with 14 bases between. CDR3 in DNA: TGTGCCAGCAGCACCCCGGGGGGGGGTGGCTACACCTTC. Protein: CASSTPGGGGYTF.

This CDR3 is CASSQTVQGTDTQYF. The CDR3 DNA follows: TGTGCCAGCAGTCAGACAGTCCAGGGCACAGATACGCAGTATTTT. The chain carries TRBV27 and TRBJ2-3; TRBD1 is a possible D gene (5 bases). V shed 5 bases and J shed 1 base, with 13 bases lying between them. This CDR3 is 15 amino acids long. Germline V gene sequence: CDR1 MNHEY, CDR2 SMNVEV (reference sequence).

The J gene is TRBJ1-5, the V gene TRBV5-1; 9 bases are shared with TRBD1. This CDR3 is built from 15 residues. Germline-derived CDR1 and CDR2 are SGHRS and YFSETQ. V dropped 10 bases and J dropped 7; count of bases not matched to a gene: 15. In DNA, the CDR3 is TGCGCCTTCAGCAGGAGGGAACAGGGGGCACAGCCCCAGCATTTT. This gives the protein CAFSRREQGAQPQHF.

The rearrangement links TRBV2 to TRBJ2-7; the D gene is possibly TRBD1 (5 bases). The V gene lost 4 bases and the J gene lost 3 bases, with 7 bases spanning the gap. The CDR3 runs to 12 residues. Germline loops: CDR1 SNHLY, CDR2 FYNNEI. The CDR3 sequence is CASSVQGYEQYV. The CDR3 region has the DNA TGTGCCAGCAGTGTTCAGGGCTACGAGCAGTACGTC.

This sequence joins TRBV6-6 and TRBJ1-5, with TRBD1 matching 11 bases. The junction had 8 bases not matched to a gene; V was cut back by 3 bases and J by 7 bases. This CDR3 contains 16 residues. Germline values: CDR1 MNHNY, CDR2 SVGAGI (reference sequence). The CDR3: CASSYERGQGGQPQHF. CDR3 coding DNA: TGTGCCAGCAGTTATGAGAGGGGACAGGGGGGCCAGCCCCAGCATTTT.

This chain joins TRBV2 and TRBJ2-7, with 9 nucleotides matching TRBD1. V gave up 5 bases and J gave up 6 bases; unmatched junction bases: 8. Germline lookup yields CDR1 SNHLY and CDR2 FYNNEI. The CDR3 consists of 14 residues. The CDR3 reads CASSSGTGLPEQYF. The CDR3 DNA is TGTGCCAGCAGTTCCGGGACAGGGCTTCCCGAGCAGTACTTC.

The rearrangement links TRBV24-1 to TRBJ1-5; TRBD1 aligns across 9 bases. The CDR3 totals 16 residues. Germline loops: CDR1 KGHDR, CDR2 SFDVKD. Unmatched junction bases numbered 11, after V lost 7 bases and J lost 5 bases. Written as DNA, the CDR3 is TGTGCCACCAGCCAAGGGACAGGGAGCGGGGATCAGCCCCAGCATTTT. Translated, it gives CATSQGTGSGDQPQHF.

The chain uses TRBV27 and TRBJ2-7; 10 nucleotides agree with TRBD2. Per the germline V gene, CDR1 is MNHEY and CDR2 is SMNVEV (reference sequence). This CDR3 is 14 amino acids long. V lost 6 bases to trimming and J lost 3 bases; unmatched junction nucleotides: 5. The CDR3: CASRSLAGGYEQYF. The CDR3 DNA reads TGTGCCAGCAGATCCTTAGCGGGAGGCTACGAGCAGTACTTC.

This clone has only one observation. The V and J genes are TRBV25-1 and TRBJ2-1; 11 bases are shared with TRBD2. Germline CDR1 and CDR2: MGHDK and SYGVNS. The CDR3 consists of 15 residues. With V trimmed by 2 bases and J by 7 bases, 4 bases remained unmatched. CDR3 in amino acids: CASSEGASGRNEQFF. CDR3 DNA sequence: TGTGCCAGCAGTGAAGGCGCTAGCGGGAGGAATGAGCAGTTCTTC.

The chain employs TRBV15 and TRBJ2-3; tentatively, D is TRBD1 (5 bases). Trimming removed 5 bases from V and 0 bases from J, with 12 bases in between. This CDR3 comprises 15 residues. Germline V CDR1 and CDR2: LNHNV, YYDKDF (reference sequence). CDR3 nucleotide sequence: TGTGCCACCAGCGACCGGACATTTAGCACAGATACGCAGTATTTT. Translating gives CATSDRTFSTDTQYF.

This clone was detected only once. The CDR3 DNA sequence: TGTGCCAGCAGTTTACGACAGGGCTATGGCTACACCTTC. Its translation: CASSLRQGYGYTF. The chain uses TRBV28 and TRBJ1-2, with TRBD1 identical over 7 bases. The CDR3 is 13 amino acids. Trimming at V came to 2 bases and at J to 4 bases, leaving 1 base not matched to a gene. Germline CDR1 and CDR2: MDHEN and SYDVKM.

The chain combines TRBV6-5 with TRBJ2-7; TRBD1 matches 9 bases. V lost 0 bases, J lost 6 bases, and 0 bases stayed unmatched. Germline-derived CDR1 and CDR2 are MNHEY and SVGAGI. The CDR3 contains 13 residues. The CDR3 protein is CASSYSTGGEQYF. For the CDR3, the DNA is TGTGCCAGCAGTTACTCGACAGGGGGCGAGCAGTACTTC.

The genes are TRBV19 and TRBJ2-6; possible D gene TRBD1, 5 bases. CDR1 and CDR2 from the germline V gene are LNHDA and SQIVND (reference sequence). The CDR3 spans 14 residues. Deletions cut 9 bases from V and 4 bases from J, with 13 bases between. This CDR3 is CASLDSPGANVLTF. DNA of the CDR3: TGTGCCAGCCTCGACAGTCCCGGGGCCAACGTCCTGACTTTC. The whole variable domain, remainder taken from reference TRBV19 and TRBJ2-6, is DGGITQSPKYLFRKEGQNVTLSCEQNLNHDAMYWYRQDPGQGLRLIYYSQIVNDFQKGDIAEGYSVSREKKESFPLTVTSAQKNPTAFYLCASLDSPGANVLTFGAGSRLTVL.

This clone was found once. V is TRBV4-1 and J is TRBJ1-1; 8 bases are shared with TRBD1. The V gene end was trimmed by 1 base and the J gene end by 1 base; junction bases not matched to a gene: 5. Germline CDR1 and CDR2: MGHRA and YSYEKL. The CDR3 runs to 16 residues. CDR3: CASSQVTGAKNTEAFF. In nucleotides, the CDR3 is TGCGCCAGCAGCCAAGTGACAGGGGCCAAGAACACTGAAGCTTTCTTT.

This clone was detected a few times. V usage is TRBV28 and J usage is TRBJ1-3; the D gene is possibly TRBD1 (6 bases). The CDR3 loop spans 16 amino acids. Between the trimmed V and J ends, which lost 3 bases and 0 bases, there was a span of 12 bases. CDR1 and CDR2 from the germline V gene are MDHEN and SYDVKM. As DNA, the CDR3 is TGTGCCAGCAGTTTTGGGCAGGGGACCTCTGGAAACACCATATATTTT. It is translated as CASSFGQGTSGNTIYF.

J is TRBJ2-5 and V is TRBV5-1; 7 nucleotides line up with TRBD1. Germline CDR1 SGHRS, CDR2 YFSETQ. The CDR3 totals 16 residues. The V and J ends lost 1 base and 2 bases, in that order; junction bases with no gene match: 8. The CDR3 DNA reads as TGCGCCAGCAGCTTGAAGGGGGCCAGTTATCAAGAGACCCAGTACTTC. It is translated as CASSLKGASYQETQYF.

For the CDR3, the DNA is TGTGCCAGCAGTTACTCGCGGAGGGAATTACGGAATGAGCAGTTCTTC. Its protein product is CASSYSRRELRNEQFF. The V call is TRBV6-5, the J call TRBJ2-1; TRBD2 is a possible D gene (6 bases). Germline-derived CDR1 and CDR2 are MNHEY and SVGAGI. CDR3 length equals 16 residues. Deletions cut 0 bases from V and 7 bases from J, with 16 bases between.

CDR3 bases: TGTGCTAGTGGCCAGGACCGGGGTACGCAGTATTTT. Translating gives CASGQDRGTQYF. The chain has TRBV12-5 and TRBJ2-3; TRBD2 might be the D (5 bases). The CDR3 is 12 amino acids. Germline assignment: CDR1 LGHNT and CDR2 FRNRAP. Trimming cost V 6 bases and J 8 bases, with 12 bases left between them.

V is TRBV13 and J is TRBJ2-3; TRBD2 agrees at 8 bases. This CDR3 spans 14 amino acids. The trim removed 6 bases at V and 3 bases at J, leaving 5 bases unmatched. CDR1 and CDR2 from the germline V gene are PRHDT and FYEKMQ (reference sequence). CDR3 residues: CASRAGGGTDTQYF. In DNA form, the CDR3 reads TGTGCCAGCAGGGCTGGCGGGGGGACAGATACGCAGTATTTT.

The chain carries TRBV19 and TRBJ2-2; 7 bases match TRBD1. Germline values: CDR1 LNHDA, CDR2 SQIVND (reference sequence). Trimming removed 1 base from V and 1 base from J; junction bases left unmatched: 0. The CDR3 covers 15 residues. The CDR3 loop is CASSIGTGNTGELFF. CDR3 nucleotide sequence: TGTGCCAGTAGTATAGGGACAGGGAACACCGGGGAGCTGTTTTTT.